A selection of T cell receptor beta chains follows, all from one sample in a study of neurological immune-mediated disorders. TCRdb re-derived calls from the 5' RACE reads in MiXCR, one entry per CDR3 protein. The table lists about 79,000 distinct CDR3 sequences, about 14% of them singletons. The sample taken for sequencing was PBMCs. All receptors derive from a woman aged 45 to 65 in good health. Each CDR3 is given with its conserved first and last residue. Fields, in order: D gene, J gene, clone size, V gene, CDR3 DNA, CDR3 protein. The D gene is left open where the match is weak. The size field is filled for only some rows; it gives once, few, many or a size class.

- TRBJ2-3 many TRBV9 TGTGCCAGCAGCGTTAGTTCCCAGGGCACAGATACGCAGTATTTT CASSVSSQGTDTQYF
TRBD1 TRBJ2-7 many TRBV18 TGTGCCAGCTCATCCGCGGGACAGGGTTACGAGCAGTACTTC CASSSAGQGYEQYF
- TRBJ1-2 few TRBV18 TGTGCCAGCTCACCACTCCAGGGAATTAACTATGGCTACACCTTC CASSPLQGINYGYTF
TRBD2 TRBJ2-1 many TRBV7-3 TGTGCCAGCAGCTTGCCGGGACTAGCGGCGCCTGAGCAGTTCTTC CASSLPGLAAPEQFF
- TRBJ1-5 many TRBV5-1 TGCGCCAGCAGCTTGGCCGATGGGCAGCCCCAGCATTTT CASSLADGQPQHF
- TRBJ1-4 few TRBV5-1 TGCGCCAGCAGCTTCGGCAGGAATGAAAAACTGTTTTTT CASSFGRNEKLFF
TRBD1 TRBJ2-1 many TRBV7-2 TGTGCCAGCAGCTTTACCGGGACAGGGGGCTACAATGAGCAGTTCTTC CASSFTGTGGYNEQFF
TRBD1 TRBJ2-7 many TRBV6-6 TGTGCCAGCAGTTACTCGGGACAGGGAGGCTACGAGCAGTACTTC CASSYSGQGGYEQYF
TRBD2 TRBJ2-7 many TRBV5-1 TGCGCCAGCAGCTTGACTAGCGGGAGTAAGTCCTACGAGCAGTACTTC CASSLTSGSKSYEQYF
- TRBJ2-3 many TRBV5-6 TGTGCCAGCACTGCAAAAGATACGCAGTATTTT CASTAKDTQYF
- TRBJ2-2 many TRBV5-1 TGCGCCAGCAGCTTTACGGTTTCGGGGATGTCGGGGGAGCTGTTTTTT CASSFTVSGMSGELFF
- TRBJ2-7 many TRBV6-5 TGTGCCAGCAGTTACTCAGACGGGACACCTTTTTACTTC CASSYSDGTPFYF
TRBD1 TRBJ2-1 many TRBV28 TGTGCCAGCAGGCCTGGACAGGGTGGGAGGGAGCAGTTCTTC CASRPGQGGREQFF
TRBD2 TRBJ2-1 many TRBV5-1 TGCGCCAGCAGCTGGTCGGGACTAGCGGGAGGGCAGGATGAGCAGTTCTTC CASSWSGLAGGQDEQFF
TRBD1 TRBJ1-6 many TRBV10-3 TGTGCCATCAGTGACGAGCCCACAGGGGATAATTCACCCCTCCACTTT CAISDEPTGDNSPLHF
- TRBJ2-2 many TRBV5-6 TGTGCCAGCAGCTTGGGAAGGGGCGGGGAGCTGTTTTTT CASSLGRGGELFF
- TRBJ2-5 - TRBV20-1 TGCAGTGCTAGCGGGCTTCGCGTGACCCAGTACTTC CSASGLRVTQYF
- TRBJ2-5 - TRBV7-2 TGTGCCAGCAGCTTAGAGTTGTCAGACGTTCAAGAGACCCAGTACTTC CASSLELSDVQETQYF
TRBD1 TRBJ1-2 - TRBV29-1 TGCAGCGTCCTTCGAGTGACAGGGGGGTATGGCTACACCTTC CSVLRVTGGYGYTF
- TRBJ1-2 many TRBV24-1 TGTGCCACCAGTGATCATCAGGCTTCTCGTAACTATGGCTACACCTTC CATSDHQASRNYGYTF
- TRBJ2-1 many TRBV24-1 TGTGCCACCAGTGAACCCGGACCCGTCTACAATGAGCAGTTCTTC CATSEPGPVYNEQFF
- TRBJ2-3 many TRBV6-5 TGTGCCAGCAGTAGAGGGGGTATGCGGGGGCGCGGCACAGATACGCAGTATTTT CASSRGGMRGRGTDTQYF
- TRBJ2-5 - TRBV7-2 TGTGCCAGCAGTTCGGACGTTTCACGAGAGACCCAGTACTTC CASSSDVSRETQYF
- TRBJ1-1 many TRBV14 TGTGCCAGCAGCCGAACAATAGAACGGGATCTGAACACTGAAGCTTTCTTT CASSRTIERDLNTEAFF
TRBD2 TRBJ2-5 many TRBV20-1 TGCAGTGCTCCGCCTAGCGGGGCATGGGTAAGAGAGACCCAGTACTTC CSAPPSGAWVRETQYF
TRBD2 TRBJ2-3 - TRBV27 TGTGCCAGCAGTTCTAGCGGGGGGGAAGGAGATACGCAGTATTTT CASSSSGGEGDTQYF
- TRBJ1-1 many TRBV15 TGTGCCACCAGCAGCCAGTTGGGTAGTGGAGCTTTCTTT CATSSQLGSGAFF
- TRBJ1-1 many TRBV5-5 TGTGCCAGCAGCTCAGTTTGGAACACTGAAGCTTTCTTT CASSSVWNTEAFF
- TRBJ2-7 many TRBV28 TGTGCCAGCAGTTTAGGTTCGACGGAACCCTACGAGCAGTACTTC CASSLGSTEPYEQYF
- TRBJ2-1 many TRBV4-1 TGCGCCAGCAGCCAAGGGGCTGGTCTGGATTACAATGAGCAGTTCTTC CASSQGAGLDYNEQFF
- TRBJ1-2 many TRBV5-1 TGCGCCAGCAGCTTGGTTCAGGGCGTGGATGGCTACACCTTC CASSLVQGVDGYTF
TRBD1 TRBJ2-6 many TRBV20-1 TGCAGTGCTAGAGTACCGGGACAGGGGGGGGCCAACGTCCTGACTTTC CSARVPGQGGANVLTF
TRBD1 TRBJ1-1 many TRBV12-3/TRBV12-4 TGTGCCAGCAGTCCCAGGGACAGATTTAAGACTGAAGCTTTCTTT CASSPRDRFKTEAFF
TRBD2 TRBJ2-1 many TRBV24-1 TGTGCCACCAGTGACACGACCGGGGGGGGCTCCTACAATGAGCAGTTCTTC CATSDTTGGGSYNEQFF
- TRBJ1-1 many TRBV5-1 TGCGCCAGCAGCTTGGGGGGACGGATGAACACTGAAGCTTTCTTT CASSLGGRMNTEAFF
TRBD1 TRBJ1-1 many TRBV29-1 TGCAGCGCCTTCAACCAACGACAGGGAACTGAAGCTTTCTTT CSAFNQRQGTEAFF
TRBD1 TRBJ1-4 many TRBV15 TGTGCCACCAGCAACGACAGGGAGCATGAAAAACTGTTTTTT CATSNDREHEKLFF
- TRBJ2-1 many TRBV28 TGTGCCAGCAGTTTTACCGGGAGAGGGGGTGAGCAGTTCTTC CASSFTGRGGEQFF
TRBD1 TRBJ1-5 - TRBV15 TGTGCCACCAGCGTTCGGACAGGAGGGTACAATCAGCCCCAGCATTTT CATSVRTGGYNQPQHF
- TRBJ2-3 many TRBV20-1 TGCAGTGCTAGAAAAAGTTTGGGGGTCCGAGATACGCAGTATTTT CSARKSLGVRDTQYF
TRBD1 TRBJ1-1 - TRBV12-3/TRBV12-4 TGTGCCAGCAGTGGGGACAGGAACACTGAAGCTTTCTTT CASSGDRNTEAFF
- TRBJ1-6 - TRBV18 TGTGCCAGCTCACCCGGTTATGCCCGAGGGAATTCACCCCTCCACTTT CASSPGYARGNSPLHF
- TRBJ1-2 many TRBV6-2/TRBV6-3 TGTGCCAGCAGTTACGCCGCTCCGGGTAGTGGCTACACCTTC CASSYAAPGSGYTF
- TRBJ1-2 - TRBV2 TGTGCCAGCAGTGTGGACAGTACCGATGGCTACACCTTC CASSVDSTDGYTF
- TRBJ2-5 - TRBV28 TGTGCCAGCACCCTCCAAGAGACCCAGTACTTC CASTLQETQYF
TRBD1 TRBJ1-1 few TRBV7-3 TGTGCCAGCAGCCAGAACGAACAGGGGGGAGCTTTCTTT CASSQNEQGGAFF
- TRBJ2-7 many TRBV12-3/TRBV12-4 TGTGCCAGCAGTTTATCCCCGAGGCAGTACTTC CASSLSPRQYF
- TRBJ1-1 many TRBV12-3/TRBV12-4 TGTGCCACCAGAACGGGGCTTTGGTCTGAAGCTTTCTTT CATRTGLWSEAFF
TRBD2 TRBJ2-3 - TRBV12-3/TRBV12-4 TGTGCCAGCAGTGTCATCGGGAGGACTAGCACAGATACGCAGTATTTT CASSVIGRTSTDTQYF
- TRBJ1-2 many TRBV28 TGTGCCAGCAGGGATATCCTTACCTATGGCTACACCTTC CASRDILTYGYTF
- TRBJ2-5 many TRBV12-3/TRBV12-4 TGTGCCAGCAGTTTCGGGGAGACCCAGTACTTC CASSFGETQYF
TRBD1 TRBJ2-3 many TRBV6-5 TGTGCCAGCAGCGACAGGGGGGGAAGCACAGATACGCAGTATTTT CASSDRGGSTDTQYF
- TRBJ2-2 many TRBV24-1 TGTGCCACCTCCCAAAGCCTCGGGCAGGGTAACACCGGGGAGCTGTTTTTT CATSQSLGQGNTGELFF
TRBD2 TRBJ2-3 many TRBV20-1 TGCAGTGCTAGAGCCCCAAGCGGGAGGCCCACACTCACAGATACGCAGTATTTT CSARAPSGRPTLTDTQYF
TRBD1 TRBJ2-3 many TRBV20-1 TGCAGTGCTATACAGGGGCGCAAGAGCACAGATACGCAGTATTTT CSAIQGRKSTDTQYF
TRBD1 TRBJ2-7 many TRBV12-3/TRBV12-4 TGTGCCAGCAGTTCTACCGACAGGGGGAAACCCTACGAGCAGTACTTC CASSSTDRGKPYEQYF
- TRBJ2-2 many TRBV20-1 TGCAGTGCTAGTTCTCCGTTTGCCGTTAACACCGGGGAGCTGTTTTTT CSASSPFAVNTGELFF